This T cell receptor (beta chain) was sequenced during a study of blood T cell repertoires in COVID-19. Across the whole study: The recovered donors of Cohort 3 showed two negative PCRs, clearance, or symptom resolution.

The CDR3 runs 14 residues. Germline-derived CDR1 and CDR2 are WSHSY and SAAADI. V was clipped by 6 bases and J by 6 bases; unmatched bases: 2. All enrollees were about 18 to 89 years old and from approximately 24 US areas. Data came from immunoSEQ multiplex PCR; TCRdb stores just in-frame clones and leaves some out. The sample has about 400,000 clones, roughly 86% seen once. Sequencing was performed on PBMCs or T cells enriched from blood (not recorded which). V and J are TRBV10-2 and TRBJ2-1; the match to TRBD2 covers 13 bases. This TCR came from a man aged 35 to 55 in a cohort exposed to, infected with or recovered from COVID-19 (not recorded which). CDR3 DNA sequence: TGCGCCAGCAGAGGACTAGCGGGAGTCAATGAGCAGTTCTTC. Translating it yields CASRGLAGVNEQFF.